What follows are 28 T cell receptor beta chains derived from one specimen sequenced in a study of naive and memory T cell subsets (dated by TCRdb to about 2017). Libraries were built with UMI-ligation and nested PCR. The instrument given in TCRdb is Illumina MiSeq. The ligated cDNA was amplified in four rounds of PCR with nested alpha and beta constant region primers together with the SP2 primer. TCRdb passed the public sequencing reads through fastp at Q25 and MiXCR, retaining productive beta sequences. Every distinct CDR3 protein forms one entry, paired with its most common genes and DNA. This sample has tens of thousands of distinct CDR3 sequences in its table, and about 6.9% of those were observed once. 3% to 3.5% of the sample belongs to the ten largest clones. This sample's treatment or condition label indicates: skin biopsy from PPD injection site in Mantoux-positive individual. The study described a robust, sensitive protocol for amplifying, sequencing and analyzing TCRs, using 3' ligation of a UMI-containing oligonucleotide to TCR cDNA.

This specimen was skin, taken from a tuberculin skin test site. These receptors came from an adult in good health.

The table lists this clonotype with many counts. This chain connects TRBV19 to TRBJ1-1, with TRBD1 matching 7 bases. Germline lookup yields CDR1 LNHDA and CDR2 SQIVND (reference sequence). The CDR3 consists of 16 residues. With 1 base clipped from V and 0 bases from J, the junction kept 5 bases outside the gene matches. The CDR3 spells CASSIGGTALNTEAFF. CDR3 DNA: TGTGCCAGTAGTATAGGAGGGACAGCCCTGAACACTGAAGCTTTCTTT.

This clonotype has just a few counts. This chain connects TRBV12-3 or TRBV12-4 to TRBJ2-1, with TRBD2 as a possible D gene (7 bases). This CDR3 has 15 residues. Trimming cost V 3 bases and J 2 bases, with 11 bases left between them. The CDR3 sequence: CASSLGGGPYNEQFF. The CDR3 nucleotides are TGTGCCAGCAGTTTGGGGGGGGGGCCCTACAATGAGCAGTTCTTC.

By share, this clonotype ranks as medium-sized. The chain recombines TRBV6-1 with TRBJ1-5; TRBD1 matches at 7 bases. Germline-derived CDR1 and CDR2 are MNHNS and SASEGT. This CDR3 has 14 amino acids. V was pared by 6 bases and J by 4 bases, with 6 bases of the junction left unmatched. CDR3 DNA: TGTGCCAGCAGGGAGGGACAGAGAAATCAGCCCCAGCATTTT. The encoded protein is CASREGQRNQPQHF.

At least ten counts were recorded for this clonotype. This chain connects TRBV12-3 or TRBV12-4 to TRBJ2-4; unclear D gene. This CDR3 has 16 amino acids. V was clipped by 6 bases and J by 0 bases, with 15 bases between them. This chain's CDR3 is CASSRPTSLAKNIQYF. The CDR3 nucleotides are TGTGCCAGCAGCCGACCGACATCATTAGCCAAAAACATTCAGTACTTC.

This chain links TRBV11-2 with TRBJ1-6, with 8 nucleotides matching TRBD1. CDR3 length: 16 amino acids. Unmatched junction bases numbered 8, after V lost 1 base and J lost 9 bases. CDR1 SGHAT and CDR2 FQNNGV come from the germline V gene. The CDR3 DNA reads as TGTGCCAGCAGCTTAGTTCGCGGACAGGGTACTTCACCCCTCCACTTT. It is translated as CASSLVRGQGTSPLHF.

In its sample, this clonotype was seen many times. The rearrangement uses TRBV9 and TRBJ2-1; perhaps TRBD2 as D (6 bases). The CDR3 contains 13 residues. Germline V lookup: CDR1 SGDLS, CDR2 YYNGEE. Trimming stripped 0 bases from V and 9 bases from J, with 10 bases between. The CDR3 loop reads CASSVVIGGEQFF. Here the CDR3 DNA reads TGTGCCAGCAGCGTAGTGATCGGGGGTGAGCAGTTCTTC.

CDR3 sequence: CATTSTGGGETQYF. CDR3 DNA: TGTGCCACCACAAGTACTGGGGGCGGCGAGACCCAGTACTTC. The genes are TRBV15 and TRBJ2-5, with a possible D match to TRBD1 (6 bases). Germline-derived CDR1 and CDR2 are LNHNV and YYDKDF (reference sequence). The CDR3 is 14 amino acids. Trimming shortened V by 7 bases and J by 5 bases, and 17 bases separated the two germline ends.

In this sample, this clonotype turned up many times. The gene calls are TRBV7-9 and TRBJ1-1; D call uncertain. This CDR3 comprises 14 residues. Germline values: CDR1 SEHNR, CDR2 FQNEAQ (reference sequence). Trimming took 1 base from V and 1 from J, leaving 7 bases between them. This chain's CDR3 is CASSLELGNTEAFF. The CDR3 DNA follows: TGTGCCAGCAGCTTAGAGTTGGGGAACACTGAAGCTTTCTTT.

The CDR3 sequence: CSVEATGTRNYEQYF. For the CDR3, the DNA is TGCAGCGTTGAGGCCACCGGGACACGAAACTACGAGCAGTACTTC. The V call is TRBV29-1, the J call TRBJ2-7, with a possible D match to TRBD1 (6 bases). CDR1 and CDR2 from the germline V gene are SQVTM and ANQGSEA. V lost 3 bases to trimming and J lost 3 bases, with 18 bases between them. CDR3 length equals 15 residues.

This clonotype is categorized as medium-sized. The V call is TRBV11-1, the J call TRBJ2-6; 7 nucleotides line up with TRBD1. Germline values: CDR1 SGHAT, CDR2 FQDESV (reference sequence). The CDR3 is made up of 16 amino acids. Trimming took 3 bases from V and 0 from J; bases not matched to a gene: 2. This CDR3 reads CASSLGQTSGANVLTF. CDR3 DNA sequence: TGTGCCAGCAGCTTGGGACAGACCTCTGGGGCCAACGTCCTGACTTTC.

This clonotype is deemed medium-sized. The gene calls are TRBV6-6 and TRBJ2-7, with a possible D match to TRBD1 (6 bases). The CDR3 length is 15 residues. The V end lost 0 bases, the J end lost 5 bases, and 14 bases lay between the germline ends. The germline V gene encodes CDR1 MNHNY and CDR2 SVGAGI (reference sequence). The CDR3 reads CASSYSLGGSHEQYF. The CDR3 nucleotides are TGTGCCAGCAGTTACTCACTAGGGGGTTCGCACGAGCAGTACTTC.

This clonotype was recorded at least ten times. V is TRBV9 and J is TRBJ2-3; D is unresolved. Trimming removed 4 bases from V and 4 bases from J, with 13 bases in between. This CDR3 contains 14 residues. Germline-derived CDR1 and CDR2 are SGDLS and YYNGEE. The CDR3: CASSLGPPPDTQYF. The DNA of the CDR3 is TGTGCCAGCAGCCTAGGGCCACCACCAGATACGCAGTATTTT.

V gene TRBV9 combines with J gene TRBJ2-2, with 11 bases lining up with TRBD2. CDR1 SGDLS and CDR2 YYNGEE come from the germline V gene. CDR3 length: 17 amino acids. After removal of 0 bases from V and 5 bases from J, the junction contained 6 bases not matched to a gene. In DNA, the CDR3 is TGTGCCAGCAGCGTAGCTAGCGGGGGGCCTTCGACCGGGGAGCTGTTTTTT. This sequence encodes CASSVASGGPSTGELFF.

This clonotype has more than one count but fewer than ten. V is TRBV20-1 and J is TRBJ2-3, with D possibly TRBD2 on 7 matching bases. The CDR3 length is 17 residues. Germline V CDR1 and CDR2: DFQATT, SNEGSKA (reference sequence). V was cut by 1 base and J by 4 bases, with 21 bases left in between. DNA for the CDR3: TGCAGTGCTAGAGTGTGGGTTGGGGGGGGCCCCCCAGATACGCAGTATTTT. This gives the protein CSARVWVGGGPPDTQYF.

This clonotype has just a few counts. This chain uses TRBV11-3 with TRBJ1-1; D ambiguous. V was pared by 0 bases and J by 2 bases, with 7 bases between. The CDR3 extends over 14 amino acids. CDR1 and CDR2 (germline): SGHNT, YENEEA. In DNA, the CDR3 is TGTGCCAGCAGCTTAGATGGTTTCAACACTGAAGCTTTCTTT. Protein sequence: CASSLDGFNTEAFF.

This clonotype has a handful of counts. This chain joins TRBV4-1 and TRBJ2-1, with 8 bases that match TRBD2. V dropped 8 bases and J dropped 1; count of bases not matched to a gene: 7. This CDR3 comprises 15 residues. The germline V gene has CDR1 MGHRA and CDR2 YSYEKL. CDR3 protein: CASSLLAASYNEQFF. CDR3 DNA: TGCGCCAGCTCCCTACTAGCGGCTTCCTACAATGAGCAGTTCTTC.

This clonotype was detected many times. The V call is TRBV5-1, the J call TRBJ2-5; D uncertain. Germline V gives CDR1 SGHRS, CDR2 YFSETQ. This CDR3 region has 13 residues. The V and J ends lost 0 bases and 5 bases respectively, with 8 bases between them. The CDR3 DNA sequence: TGCGCCAGCAGCTTGGGCCGTCACGAGACCCAGTACTTC. It yields the protein CASSLGRHETQYF.

In this sample, this clonotype turned up a few times. The CDR3 nucleotides read TGTGCCAGCAGCCCCTTTCGGGACAGGGCTGAAAAACTGTTTTTT. It is translated as CASSPFRDRAEKLFF. The rearrangement uses TRBV12-3 or TRBV12-4 and TRBJ1-4; 9 bases agree with TRBD1. J lost 7 bases, V lost 6 bases, and 9 bases had no gene match. This CDR3 region has 15 residues.

This chain joins TRBV5-1 and TRBJ2-7; the match to TRBD1 covers 9 bases. V lost 4 bases, J lost 3 bases, and 5 bases stayed unmatched. The CDR3 spans 14 residues. Germline V gene sequence: CDR1 SGHRS, CDR2 YFSETQ. CDR3 region: CASSVRDRDYEQYF. CDR3 DNA: TGCGCCAGCAGCGTTCGGGACAGGGACTACGAGCAGTACTTC.

V gene TRBV15 combines with J gene TRBJ2-5; D may be TRBD1 (5 bases). The CDR3 runs to 13 residues. The ends were cut back, 7 bases at V and 2 bases at J, with 11 bases in the middle. The germline V gene encodes CDR1 LNHNV and CDR2 YYDKDF (reference sequence). The CDR3 region is CATNGDSQETQYF. The CDR3 nucleotides read TGTGCCACCAATGGAGACAGTCAAGAGACCCAGTACTTC.

This clonotype was detected many times. This chain joins TRBV7-2 and TRBJ2-2, with TRBD2 matching 11 bases. The CDR3 sequence is 15 residues long. Germline CDR1 SGHTA, CDR2 FQGNSA. V lost 6 bases and J lost 1; bases outside the gene matches: 1. CDR3 sequence (DNA): TGTGCCAGCAGTCTAGCGGGGGGGAACACCGGGGAGCTGTTTTTT. Translating it yields CASSLAGGNTGELFF.

In this sample, this clonotype turned up a few times. The CDR3 nucleotides read TGTGCCAGCAGTGATAGGGTCTCACCCCTCCACTTT. Protein product: CASSDRVSPLHF. V and J are TRBV25-1 and TRBJ1-6; D gene unclear. CDR3 length: 12 residues. V gave up 3 bases and J gave up 10 bases, with 7 bases separating them. CDR1 is MGHDK, CDR2 SYGVNS, per germline. The full variable domain, with the rest looked up from reference TRBV25-1 and TRBJ1-6, is EADIYQTPRYLVIGTGKKITLECSQTMGHDKMYWYQQDPGMELHLIHYSYGVNSTEKGDLSSESTVSRIRTEHFPLTLESARPSHTSQYLCASSDRVSPLHFGNGTRLTVT.

This clonotype was seen at least ten times. The chain recombines TRBV11-2 with TRBJ2-5; D possibly corresponds to TRBD2 (5 bases). This CDR3 contains 15 residues. V was trimmed by 5 bases and J by 2 bases, leaving 15 bases between them. Germline values: CDR1 SGHAT, CDR2 FQNNGV. The CDR3 is CASSKERLAQETQYF. The DNA for the CDR3 is TGTGCCAGCAGCAAAGAACGCCTAGCTCAAGAGACCCAGTACTTC. The full variable domain, rest sourced from reference TRBV11-2 and TRBJ2-5, is EAGVAQSPRYKIIEKRQSVAFWCNPISGHATLYWYQQILGQGPKLLIQFQNNGVVDDSQLPKDRFSAERLKGVDSTLKIQPAKLEDSAVYLCASSKERLAQETQYFGPGTRLLVL.

This clonotype was seen many times. V gene TRBV5-5 combines with J gene TRBJ2-2; weak D call: TRBD1 (8 bases). Trimming stripped 6 bases from V and 4 bases from J, with 16 bases between. The germline gives CDR1 SGHKS, CDR2 YYEKEE (reference sequence). CDR3 length equals 15 residues. The DNA of the CDR3 is TGTGCCAGCACTACAGGGGGGGGTATCACCGGGGAGCTGTTTTTT. This codes for CASTTGGGITGELFF.

This clonotype was detected many times. The chain employs TRBV5-1 and TRBJ2-7, with D possibly called TRBD1 or TRBD2 (5 bases each). The CDR3 covers 14 residues. Germline assignment: CDR1 SGHRS and CDR2 YFSETQ. V was trimmed by 4 bases and J by 4 bases, leaving 15 bases between them. The CDR3 DNA reads TGCGCCAGCAGCCCCGGGGACGTCCTTTACGAGCAGTACTTC. This sequence encodes CASSPGDVLYEQYF.

This clonotype was detected ten times or more. A much larger clonotype is one base distant, so this may be a read error. V usage is TRBV6-4 and J usage is TRBJ2-2; D remains ambiguous. The CDR3 has 16 amino acids. CDR1 is MRHNA and CDR2 is SNTAGT in the germline V gene. The CDR3 sequence: CASCDSLTYSTGELFF. CDR3 nucleotides: TGTGCCAGCTGTGACTCCCTGACATACAGCACCGGGGAGCTGTTTTTT.

The rearrangement uses TRBV5-1 and TRBJ2-5, with D possibly TRBD2 on 7 matching bases. This CDR3 has 15 amino acids. Germline CDR1 reads SGHRS; CDR2 reads YFSETQ. V was clipped by 3 bases and J by 2 bases, with 14 bases between them. The CDR3: CASSWGGGDQETQYF. CDR3 DNA sequence: TGCGCCAGCAGCTGGGGAGGGGGGGATCAAGAGACCCAGTACTTC.

The chain combines TRBV12-3 or TRBV12-4 with TRBJ1-5, with D perhaps TRBD1 (5 bases). V lost 4 bases and J 7 bases, leaving 11 bases between the germline ends. This CDR3 is 13 amino acids long. CDR3 sequence: CASSWRGRQPQHF. The CDR3 DNA follows: TGTGCCAGCAGTTGGAGGGGCAGGCAGCCCCAGCATTTT.